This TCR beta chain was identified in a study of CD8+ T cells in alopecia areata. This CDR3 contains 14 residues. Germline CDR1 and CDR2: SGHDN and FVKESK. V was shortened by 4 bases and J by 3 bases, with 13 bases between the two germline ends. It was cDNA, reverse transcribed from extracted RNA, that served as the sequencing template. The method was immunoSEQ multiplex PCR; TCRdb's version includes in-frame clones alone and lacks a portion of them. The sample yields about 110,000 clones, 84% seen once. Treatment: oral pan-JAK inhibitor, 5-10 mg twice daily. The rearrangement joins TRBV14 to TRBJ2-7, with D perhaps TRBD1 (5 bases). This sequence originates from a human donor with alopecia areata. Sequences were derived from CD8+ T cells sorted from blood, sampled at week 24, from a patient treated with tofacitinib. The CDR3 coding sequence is TGTGCCAGCAGCCTGGAACTGGGGCACTACGAGCAGTACTTC. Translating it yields CASSLELGHYEQYF.